These 27 T cell receptor beta chains share one sample of origin, sequenced in a study of T-cell reconstitution after alpha-beta-depleted transplantation in children (dated by TCRdb to 2016 to 2018). The intended sense of this specimen's treatment or condition label: allogeneic hematopoietic cell transplantation with graft depleted of TCRalphabeta T cells and CD19 B cells. The receptor library was made with PCR. The instrument was an Illumina HiSeq 2500. Molecular barcoding was employed in the preparation of TCR libraries, with unique molecular identifiers being used to normalize TCRbeta repertoire quantification. TCRdb reanalyzed the raw reads on its own, using fastp at Q25 for trimming and MiXCR for clone calling, and kept in-frame beta chains. All rows with the same CDR3 protein become a single entry with the most common DNA and genes. The sample contains approximately 230,000 distinct CDR3 sequences, about 24% of them found a single time. The top ten clones comprise about 5% of the sample.

The sample was PBMCs, mostly from graft donor cells, taken 360 days after TCRalphabeta/CD19-depleted stem cell transplant. The source is a female patient aged 2 to 10 who had a stem cell transplant for congenital amegakaryocytic thrombocytopenia, so the T cells may come from the graft donor.

This clonotype was counted a few times. The chain recombines TRBV12-3 or TRBV12-4 with TRBJ1-1; no clear D gene. V lost 1 base, J lost 5 bases, and 11 bases lay in between. The CDR3 loop spans 14 amino acids. CDR3 in DNA: TGTGCCAGCAGTTTAGGCGGTTTAGTAACTGAAGCTTTCTTT. It yields the protein CASSLGGLVTEAFF.

Remarks on this clonotype: With a much larger clone just one base away, this may be a read error. The conserved phenylalanine or tryptophan is not found at the CDR3 terminus, so this likely reflects a read error. V usage is TRBV6-5 and J usage is TRBJ2-3; TRBD2 matches at 8 bases. Trimming removed 2 bases from V and 2 bases from J; junction bases left unmatched: 3. Germline V gene lookup returns CDR1 MNHEY and CDR2 SVGAGI. CDR3 length equals 15 residues. The DNA for the CDR3 is TGTGCCAGCAGTTACGCTGGACTAGCCACAGATACGCAGTATGTT. This codes for CASSYAGLATDTQYV.

This clonotype was observed a handful of times. The rearrangement links TRBV28 to TRBJ1-2; 7 nucleotides align to TRBD1. The CDR3 totals 14 residues. V shed 2 bases and J 4 bases; nucleotides not matched to a gene: 4. Per the germline V gene, CDR1 is MDHEN and CDR2 is SYDVKM. CDR3: CASSLGDRVYGYTF. The DNA of the CDR3 is TGTGCCAGCAGTTTAGGTGACAGGGTCTATGGCTACACCTTC.

Only a few counts were recorded for this clonotype. V is TRBV3-1 and J is TRBJ2-7; D is unclear. Germline V gene sequence: CDR1 LGHDT, CDR2 YNNKEL (reference sequence). The V end lost 0 bases, the J end lost 6 bases, and 9 bases lay between the germline ends. The CDR3 is 13 residues long. CDR3 sequence: CASSQDIFSEQYF. The CDR3 nucleotides read TGTGCCAGCAGCCAAGATATTTTCTCCGAGCAGTACTTC.

The CDR3 coding sequence is TGTGCCAGCAGCGTAGGACCGGGAGGAGGGGGGCAGACCTACGAGCAGTACTTC. Residues: CASSVGPGGGGQTYEQYF. The rearrangement links TRBV9 to TRBJ2-7; D is possibly TRBD2 (7 bases). Germline V gene data show CDR1 as SGDLS and CDR2 as YYNGEE. Trimming pared 0 bases from V and 2 bases from J, leaving 21 bases between. The CDR3 length is 18 residues.

The chain joins TRBV20-1 to TRBJ2-2; perhaps TRBD2 as D (5 bases). The CDR3 extends over 15 amino acids. CDR1 and CDR2 from the germline V gene are DFQATT and SNEGSKA (reference sequence). V gave up 3 bases and J gave up 7 bases, with 18 bases separating them. The CDR3 bases are TGCAGTGCTAGCAGCCCTAGCCTAGTGGGCGGGGAGCTGTTTTTT. Translated, it gives CSASSPSLVGGELFF.

A few counts support this clonotype. The chain is built from TRBV10-3 and TRBJ1-3; D not certain. Trimming left V 6 bases short and J 0 bases short, with 3 bases between. CDR3 length: 12 residues. Germline V CDR1 and CDR2: ENHRY, SYGVKD. DNA of the CDR3: TGTGCCATCAGGGACTCTGGAAACACCATATATTTT. Amino acid sequence: CAIRDSGNTIYF.

This clonotype has more than one count but fewer than ten. The chain carries TRBV12-3 or TRBV12-4 and TRBJ2-5; no clear D. Trimming left V 1 base short and J 3 bases short, with 9 bases between. CDR3 length: 14 residues. CDR3 loop: CASSLGPTKETQYF. In DNA form, the CDR3 reads TGTGCCAGCAGTTTAGGGCCTACGAAAGAGACCCAGTACTTC.

The rearrangement links TRBV19 to TRBJ2-3; 14 bases map to TRBD2. There are 20 residues in the CDR3. The V gene end was trimmed by 2 bases and the J gene end by 2 bases; junction bases not matched to a gene: 12. CDR1 and CDR2 (germline): LNHDA, SQIVND (reference sequence). The CDR3 DNA reads as TGTGCCAGTAGTATACGGTGGGGGACTAGCGGGAGTCGGACCACAGATACGCAGTATTTT. Its protein is CASSIRWGTSGSRTTDTQYF.

This clonotype was recorded many times. This chain links TRBV3-1 with TRBJ1-6; D unresolved. With 0 bases removed from V and 1 base from J, the gap between germline ends came to 1 base. CDR1 is LGHDT, CDR2 YNNKEL, per germline (reference sequence). The CDR3 loop spans 14 amino acids. CDR3: CASSQDSYNSPLHF. The CDR3 bases are TGTGCCAGCAGCCAAGATTCCTATAATTCACCCCTCCACTTT.

This clonotype was found a few times. The J gene is TRBJ2-5, the V gene TRBV3-1; 7 nucleotides agree with TRBD2. V lost 3 bases and J lost 5; bases outside the gene matches: 9. The CDR3 loop spans 15 amino acids. Germline lookup yields CDR1 LGHDT and CDR2 YNNKEL (reference sequence). CDR3 amino acids: CASSHPRLALETQYF. CDR3 nucleotide sequence: TGTGCCAGCAGCCACCCTCGACTAGCCTTGGAGACCCAGTACTTC.

The chain recombines TRBV28 with TRBJ2-1; D uncertain. CDR1 is MDHEN and CDR2 is SYDVKM in the germline V gene. The V end was cut by 6 bases, the J end by 8 bases, with 8 bases between. CDR3 length equals 11 residues. The CDR3 region is CASSRWDEQFF. The DNA for the CDR3 is TGTGCCAGCAGCCGCTGGGATGAGCAGTTCTTC.

This clonotype was found a few times. The CDR3 coding sequence is TGTGCCAGCAGTTTAGAGGTCCAGGGCTACGAGCAGTACTTC. Translating it yields CASSLEVQGYEQYF. J is TRBJ2-7 and V is TRBV28; the D gene is possibly TRBD1 (5 bases). Germline V lookup: CDR1 MDHEN, CDR2 SYDVKM. The CDR3 runs to 14 residues. V lost 2 bases to trimming and J lost 3 bases, with 11 bases between them.

Ten or more counts support this clonotype. The V call is TRBV12-3 or TRBV12-4, the J call TRBJ2-1, with D maybe TRBD2 (5 bases). The CDR3 has 11 amino acids. V was shortened by 4 bases and J by 9 bases, with 7 bases between the two germline ends. The CDR3 spells CASSSAGEQFF. DNA for the CDR3: TGTGCCAGCAGTTCCGCGGGTGAGCAGTTCTTC.

In this sample, this clonotype turned up once. This sequence joins TRBV4-3 and TRBJ2-5; 10 bases agree with TRBD2. V lost 3 bases, J lost 0 bases, and 7 bases stayed unmatched. Per the germline V gene, CDR1 is LGHNA and CDR2 is YSLEER. The CDR3 is made up of 17 amino acids. The CDR3 protein is CASSQDRTSGYQETQYF. CDR3 in DNA: TGCGCCAGCAGCCAGGACAGGACTAGCGGCTACCAAGAGACCCAGTACTTC.

In this sample, this clonotype turned up many times. The J gene is TRBJ2-3, the V gene TRBV6-1; 9 nucleotides align to TRBD1. The CDR3 is made up of 17 amino acids. V trimming: 3 bases; J trimming: 3 bases; junction bases outside the gene matches: 10. Germline CDR1 MNHNS, CDR2 SASEGT. The CDR3 nucleotides read TGTGCCAGCAGTGATAATCCGGGACAGGGAGGGACAGATACGCAGTATTTT. It is translated as CASSDNPGQGGTDTQYF.

V and J are TRBV27 and TRBJ2-5; 7 positions match TRBD2. The CDR3 consists of 15 residues. V was clipped by 5 bases and J by 5 bases; unmatched bases: 11. From germline, CDR1 is MNHEY and CDR2 SMNVEV (reference sequence). In DNA form, the CDR3 reads TGTGCCAGCAGTGACGGGACTACTGGGGTGGAGACCCAGTACTTC. Translated: CASSDGTTGVETQYF.

This clonotype was seen only a few times. The chain is built from TRBV6-2 or TRBV6-3 and TRBJ1-6, with a tentative D call TRBD1 (6 bases). The germline CDR1 and CDR2 sequences are MNHEY and SVGEGT. Trimming stripped 4 bases from V and 6 bases from J, with 16 bases between. The CDR3 sequence is 16 residues long. The CDR3 coding sequence is TGTGCCAGCAGTTTTCGGGGGCGAAATATTAATTCACCCCTCCACTTT. It specifies CASSFRGRNINSPLHF.

The CDR3 protein is CASSLGPGYTF. CDR3 coding DNA: TGCGCCAGCAGCCTCGGACCCGGCTACACCTTC. This rearrangement joins TRBV4-1 to TRBJ1-2; D is undetermined. The CDR3 totals 11 residues. Germline CDR1 MGHRA, CDR2 YSYEKL. Trimming removed 4 bases from V and 8 bases from J, with 8 bases in between.

The chain has TRBV12-3 or TRBV12-4 and TRBJ2-3; no clear D gene. Trimming left V 3 bases short and J 3 bases short, with 7 bases between. The CDR3 contains 13 residues. The CDR3 DNA sequence: TGTGCCAGCAGTTTTTGGCAGACAGATACGCAGTATTTT. It codes for CASSFWQTDTQYF.

In this sample, this clonotype turned up a few times. The chain uses TRBV6-5 and TRBJ1-5, with 7 bases that match TRBD1. This CDR3 is 18 amino acids long. Germline V lookup: CDR1 MNHEY, CDR2 SVGAGI. The V segment lost 4 bases and the J segment 5 bases; nucleotides outside the gene matches: 17. The CDR3 loop reads CASSSPRDSKKGDQPQHF. The CDR3 DNA sequence: TGTGCCAGCAGTTCCCCCCGGGACAGCAAAAAGGGGGATCAGCCCCAGCATTTT.

This clonotype came up a few times. This chain connects TRBV20-1 to TRBJ1-1; D perhaps matches TRBD1 (5 bases). The CDR3 spans 13 residues. Per the germline V gene, CDR1 is DFQATT and CDR2 is SNEGSKA (reference sequence). V lost 6 bases and J lost 3, with 14 bases in between. In nucleotides, the CDR3 is TGCAGTGCATTGGGGCCCTTATACACTGAAGCTTTCTTT. Its translation: CSALGPLYTEAFF.

This chain connects TRBV7-7 to TRBJ2-3; 11 bases match TRBD2. CDR1 and CDR2 (germline): SSHAT, FNYEAQ (reference sequence). Trimming took 4 bases from V and 9 from J; bases not matched to a gene: 9. The CDR3 contains 15 residues. The CDR3 region has the DNA TGTGCCAGCAGCTCGTTAGCGGGGGGGGCAGGAACGCAGTATTTT. This gives the protein CASSSLAGGAGTQYF.

This clonotype was recorded a few times. The V call is TRBV12-3 or TRBV12-4, the J call TRBJ2-7; unclear D gene. V was pared by 5 bases and J by 0 bases, with 14 bases between. The CDR3 extends over 15 amino acids. CDR3 bases: TGTGCCAGCAGTCCTGATCTCACTACCTCCTACGAGCAGTACTTC. Protein sequence: CASSPDLTTSYEQYF.

Of note for this clonotype: The DNA is omitted, as the CDR3 cannot be located on it reliably, and the CDR3 follows TCRdb's listing. This chain joins TRBV4-2 and TRBJ2-7; TRBD1, as called in the table, went unchecked against the DNA. The CDR3 length is 20 residues, termini included. Germline V CDR1 and CDR2: LGHNA, YNFKEQ. The CDR3 loop reads CASSAFGTTVYEAVLRSRVF.

The chain recombines TRBV13 with TRBJ2-1; TRBD2 matches 14 bases. Germline V gene sequence: CDR1 PRHDT, CDR2 FYEKMQ (reference sequence). The J segment lost 0 bases and the V segment lost 0 bases, leaving 13 bases of the junction unmatched. This CDR3 has 22 residues. In DNA, the CDR3 is TGTGCCAGCAGCTTAGGCCTGATCGGGACTAGCGGGGGATTAAGCTCCTACAATGAGCAGTTCTTC. Its translation: CASSLGLIGTSGGLSSYNEQFF.

This rearrangement joins TRBV30 to TRBJ1-5, with D unresolved. This CDR3 spans 13 amino acids. Germline CDR1 GTSNPN, CDR2 SVGIG (reference sequence). Trimming left V 0 bases short and J 4 bases short, with 7 bases between. The CDR3 nucleotides read TGTGCCTGGAGTGTCTGGGAGAATCAGCCCCAGCATTTT. Its protein product is CAWSVWENQPQHF.